Here is one T cell receptor beta chain with its context. This specimen includes other DNA sequences encoding the same CDR3. The data stem from a study of T cell clonotyping in hematopoietic cell transplantation. Germline CDR1 and CDR2: SGHRS and YFSETQ. V lost 2 bases, J lost 7 bases, and 7 bases lay in between. The CDR3 consists of 12 residues. The assay was immunoSEQ multiplex PCR, and TCRdb's table has in-frame clones only and misses some. The sample shows 10,000 or so clones, 80% to 90% of them seen only once. This sequence originates from a human donor who either received an allogeneic hematopoietic cell transplant for a myeloid malignancy or was a related donor (not recorded which). Some clones in this sample may be carry-over from other donors' samples. V is TRBV5-1 and J is TRBJ2-1; D is unresolved. The sample was peripheral blood mononuclear cells. The CDR3, as DNA: TGCGCCAGCAGCTTCACGGGTAATGAGCAGTTCTTC. It translates to CASSFTGNEQFF.